This paragraph covers one TCR beta chain sequence. Sequencing used immunoSEQ multiplex PCR; TCRdb keeps in-frame clones, though not all of them. Of about 87,000 clones in the sample, 85% to 95% were seen once. The data originate from a study of T cell changes during pregnancy in multiple sclerosis. Deletions cut 6 bases from V and 5 bases from J, with 19 bases between. The CDR3 is 15 residues long. Germline V lookup: CDR1 MDHEN, CDR2 SYDVKM. Sample: peripheral blood, taken in the third trimester of pregnancy. The clonotype originates from a female donor in good health, enrolled as a control in a pregnancy study. The chain has TRBV28 and TRBJ1-1; tentative D call: TRBD1 (5 bases). In nucleotides, the CDR3 is TGTGCCAGCAGGGGGGGTTTCGAGGGGTTGACTGAAGCTTTCTTT. As protein: CASRGGFEGLTEAFF.